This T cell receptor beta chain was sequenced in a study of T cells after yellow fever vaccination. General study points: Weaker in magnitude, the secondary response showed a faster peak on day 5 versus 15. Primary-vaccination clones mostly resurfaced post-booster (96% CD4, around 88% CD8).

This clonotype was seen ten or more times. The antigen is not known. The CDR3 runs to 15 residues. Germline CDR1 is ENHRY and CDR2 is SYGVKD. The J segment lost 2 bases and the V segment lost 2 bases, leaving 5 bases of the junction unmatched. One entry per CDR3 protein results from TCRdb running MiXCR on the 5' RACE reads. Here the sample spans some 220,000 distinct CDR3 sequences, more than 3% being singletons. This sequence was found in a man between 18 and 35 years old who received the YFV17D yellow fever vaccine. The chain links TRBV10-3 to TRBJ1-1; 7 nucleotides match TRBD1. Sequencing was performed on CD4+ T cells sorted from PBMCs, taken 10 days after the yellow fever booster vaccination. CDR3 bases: TGTGCCATCAGTGAGAGCAGGGGGGGAAACACTGAAGCTTTCTTT. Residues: CAISESRGGNTEAFF.